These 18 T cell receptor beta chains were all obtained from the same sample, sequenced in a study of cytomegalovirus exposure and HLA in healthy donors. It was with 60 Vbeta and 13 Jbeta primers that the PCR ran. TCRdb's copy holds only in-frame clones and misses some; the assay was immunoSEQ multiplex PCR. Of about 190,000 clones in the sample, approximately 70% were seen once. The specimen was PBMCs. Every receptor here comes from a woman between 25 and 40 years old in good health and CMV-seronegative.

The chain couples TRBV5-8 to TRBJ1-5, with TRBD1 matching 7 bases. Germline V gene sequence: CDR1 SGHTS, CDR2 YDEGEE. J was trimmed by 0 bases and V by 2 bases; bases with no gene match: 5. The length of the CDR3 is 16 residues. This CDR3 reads CASSFRQGYSNQPQHF. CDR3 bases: TGTGCCAGCAGCTTCAGACAGGGCTATAGCAATCAGCCCCAGCATTTT. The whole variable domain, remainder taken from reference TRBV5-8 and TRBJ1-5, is EAGVTQSPTHLIKTRGQQATLRCSPISGHTSVYWYQQALGLGLQFLLWYDEGEERNRGNFPPRFSGRQFPNYSSELNVNALELEDSALYLCASSFRQGYSNQPQHFGDGTRLSIL.

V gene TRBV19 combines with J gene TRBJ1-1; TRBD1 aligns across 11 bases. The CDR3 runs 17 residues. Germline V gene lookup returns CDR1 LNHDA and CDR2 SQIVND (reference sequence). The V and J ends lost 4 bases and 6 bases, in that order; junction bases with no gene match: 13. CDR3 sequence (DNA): TGTGCCAGTAGTAATAGATTTCGGACAGGGGGCGACGCTGAAGCTTTCTTT. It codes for CASSNRFRTGGDAEAFF.

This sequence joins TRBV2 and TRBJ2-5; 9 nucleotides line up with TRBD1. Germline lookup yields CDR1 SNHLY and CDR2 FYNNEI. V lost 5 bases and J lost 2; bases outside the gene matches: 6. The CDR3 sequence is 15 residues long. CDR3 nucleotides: TGTGCCAGCAGTTCAAACAGGGGGCGGCAAGAGACCCAGTACTTC. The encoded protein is CASSSNRGRQETQYF.

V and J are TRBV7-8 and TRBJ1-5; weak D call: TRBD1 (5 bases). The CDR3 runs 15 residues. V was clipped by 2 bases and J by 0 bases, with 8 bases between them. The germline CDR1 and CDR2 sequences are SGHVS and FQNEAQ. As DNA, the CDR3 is TGTGCCAGCAGCTTAACCGACAGTAGCAATCAGCCCCAGCATTTT. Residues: CASSLTDSSNQPQHF.

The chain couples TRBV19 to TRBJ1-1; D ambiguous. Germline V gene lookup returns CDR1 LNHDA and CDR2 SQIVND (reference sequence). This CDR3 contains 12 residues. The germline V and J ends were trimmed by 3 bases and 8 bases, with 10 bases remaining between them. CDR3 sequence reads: CASSIIQQEAFF. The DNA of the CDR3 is TGTGCCAGTAGTATTATCCAACAGGAAGCTTTCTTT. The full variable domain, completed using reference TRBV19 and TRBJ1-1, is DGGITQSPKYLFRKEGQNVTLSCEQNLNHDAMYWYRQDPGQGLRLIYYSQIVNDFQKGDIAEGYSVSREKKESFPLTVTSAQKNPTAFYLCASSIIQQEAFFGQGTRLTVV.

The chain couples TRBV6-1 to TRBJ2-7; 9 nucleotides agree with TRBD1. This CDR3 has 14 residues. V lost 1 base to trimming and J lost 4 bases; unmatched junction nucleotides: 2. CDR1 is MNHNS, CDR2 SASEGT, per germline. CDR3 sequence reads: CASSEGDRAYEQYF. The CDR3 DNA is TGTGCCAGCAGTGAAGGGGACAGGGCTTACGAGCAGTACTTC.

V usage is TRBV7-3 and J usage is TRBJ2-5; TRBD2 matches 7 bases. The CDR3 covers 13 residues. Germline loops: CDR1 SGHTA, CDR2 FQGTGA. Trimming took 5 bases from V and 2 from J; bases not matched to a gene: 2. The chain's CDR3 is CASSRTRQETQYF. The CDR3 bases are TGTGCCAGCAGCCGGACTAGACAAGAGACCCAGTACTTC.

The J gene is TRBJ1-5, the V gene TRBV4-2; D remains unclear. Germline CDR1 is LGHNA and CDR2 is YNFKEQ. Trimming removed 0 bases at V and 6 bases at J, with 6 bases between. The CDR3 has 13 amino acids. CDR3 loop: CASSQDRGQPQHF. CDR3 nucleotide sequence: TGTGCCAGCAGCCAAGATCGGGGTCAGCCCCAGCATTTT.

The CDR3 region is CAIGEGPGTGAGELFF. The CDR3 DNA sequence: TGTGCCATCGGAGAGGGGCCCGGGACAGGGGCCGGGGAGCTGTTTTTT. The chain recombines TRBV10-3 with TRBJ2-2; 10 bases are a match to TRBD1. The junction had 12 bases not matched to a gene; V was cut back by 8 bases and J by 6 bases. CDR1 and CDR2 from the germline V gene are ENHRY and SYGVKD. This CDR3 is built from 16 residues.

CDR3 in DNA: TGCGCCAGCAGCCCGGGACTAGCGGAACACAATGAGCAGTTCTTC. Translated: CASSPGLAEHNEQFF. V gene TRBV4-1 combines with J gene TRBJ2-1, with TRBD2 matching over 11 bases. CDR3 length equals 15 residues. CDR1 is MGHRA, CDR2 YSYEKL, per germline. After removal of 4 bases from V and 5 bases from J, the junction contained 4 bases not matched to a gene.

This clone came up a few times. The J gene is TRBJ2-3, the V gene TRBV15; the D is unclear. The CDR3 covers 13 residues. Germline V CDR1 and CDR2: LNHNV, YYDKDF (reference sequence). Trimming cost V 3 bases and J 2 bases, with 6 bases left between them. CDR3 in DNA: TGTGCCACCAGCAGTTGGCCCACAGATACGCAGTATTTT. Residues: CATSSWPTDTQYF.

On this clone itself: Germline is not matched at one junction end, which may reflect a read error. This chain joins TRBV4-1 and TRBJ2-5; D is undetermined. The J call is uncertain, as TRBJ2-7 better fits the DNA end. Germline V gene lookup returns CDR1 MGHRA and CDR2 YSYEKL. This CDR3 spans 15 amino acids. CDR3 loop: CANSESVTSNYEQYF. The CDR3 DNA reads TGCGCCAACAGCGAGTCGGTTACCTCAAACTACGAGCAGTACTTC.

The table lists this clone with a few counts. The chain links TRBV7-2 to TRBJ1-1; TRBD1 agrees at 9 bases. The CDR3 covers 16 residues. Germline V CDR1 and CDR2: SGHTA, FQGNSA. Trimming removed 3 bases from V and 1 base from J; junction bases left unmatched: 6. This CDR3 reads CASSFDRDRANTEAFF. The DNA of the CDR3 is TGTGCCAGCAGCTTCGACCGGGACAGGGCGAACACTGAAGCTTTCTTT.

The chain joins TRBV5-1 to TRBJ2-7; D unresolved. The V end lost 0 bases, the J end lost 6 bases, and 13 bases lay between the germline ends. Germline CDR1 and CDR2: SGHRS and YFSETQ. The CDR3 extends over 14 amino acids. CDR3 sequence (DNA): TGCGCCAGCAGCTTGGGCCCCCCCACTGCCGAGCAGTACTTC. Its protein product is CASSLGPPTAEQYF.

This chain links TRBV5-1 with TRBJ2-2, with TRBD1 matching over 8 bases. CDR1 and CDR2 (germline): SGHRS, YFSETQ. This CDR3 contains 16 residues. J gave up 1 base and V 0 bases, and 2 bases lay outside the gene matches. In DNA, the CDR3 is TGCGCCAGCAGCTTGGCCGGGACAGGGAACACCGGGGAGCTGTTTTTT. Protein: CASSLAGTGNTGELFF.

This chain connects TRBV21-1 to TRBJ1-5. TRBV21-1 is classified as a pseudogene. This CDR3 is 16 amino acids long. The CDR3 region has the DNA TGTGCCAGCAGCAAGAGGACTTACGTTAGCAATCAGCCCCAGCATTTT. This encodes CASSKRTYVSNQPQHF.

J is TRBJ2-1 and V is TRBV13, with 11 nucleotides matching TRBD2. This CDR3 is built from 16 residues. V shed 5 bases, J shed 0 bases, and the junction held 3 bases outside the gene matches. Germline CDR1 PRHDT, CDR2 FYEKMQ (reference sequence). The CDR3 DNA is TGTGCCAGCAGCCCACTAGCGGGAGTCTCCTACAATGAGCAGTTCTTC. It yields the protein CASSPLAGVSYNEQFF.

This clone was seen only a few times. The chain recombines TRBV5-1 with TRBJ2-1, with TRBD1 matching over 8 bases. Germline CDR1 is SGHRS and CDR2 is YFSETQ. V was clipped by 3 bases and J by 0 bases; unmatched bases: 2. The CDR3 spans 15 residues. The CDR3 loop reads CASSSDRASYNEQFF. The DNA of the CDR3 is TGCGCCAGCAGCTCGGACAGGGCCTCCTACAATGAGCAGTTCTTC. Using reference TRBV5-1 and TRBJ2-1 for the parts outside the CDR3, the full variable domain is KAGVTQTPRYLIKTRGQQVTLSCSPISGHRSVSWYQQTPGQGLQFLFEYFSETQRNKGNFPGRFSGRQFSNSRSEMNVSTLELGDSALYLCASSSDRASYNEQFFGPGTRLTVL.